This T cell receptor (beta chain) was profiled in a study of blood T cell repertoires in COVID-19. Germline lookup yields CDR1 LGHDT and CDR2 YNNKEL (reference sequence). The junction had 3 bases not matched to a gene; V was cut back by 1 base and J by 3 bases. The CDR3 extends over 14 amino acids. The table came from immunoSEQ multiplex PCR; TCRdb's copy has only in-frame clones and leaves some out. The sample comprises 70,000 to 95,000 clones, approximately 90% of which are singletons, and around 13% rests with the top ten. The V gene is TRBV3-1 (or the pseudogene TRBV3-2), the J gene TRBJ2-7, with TRBD1 matching over 7 bases. The sequenced sample consisted of peripheral blood. The receptor was isolated from a man between 70 and 80 years old with active or convalescent COVID-19. CDR3 region: CASSQAGQFYEQYF. The DNA of the CDR3 is TGTGCCAGCAGCCAAGCGGGACAGTTCTACGAGCAGTACTTC.